The 18 T cell receptor beta chains in this list originate from one sample, sequenced in a study of PD-1 blockade in classical Hodgkin lymphoma. Clones were read by immunoSEQ multiplex PCR, and TCRdb kept only the in-frame ones, dropping some. Of 98,000 or so clones in the sample, roughly nine tenths were seen once. In every patient, relapse followed autologous stem cell transplantation, while exposure to brentuximab vedotin differed. Material: peripheral blood mononuclear cells (PBMCs), obtained before the second cycle of nivolumab. The receptor source for this set is a human donor with classical Hodgkin lymphoma.

This clone was seen once. The rearrangement uses TRBV7-9 and TRBJ2-7; no firm D call. Germline CDR1 reads SEHNR; CDR2 reads FQNEAQ (reference sequence). Trimming stripped 7 bases from V and 0 bases from J, with 13 bases between. The CDR3 runs to 14 residues. CDR3 amino acids: CASTPGSSSYEQYF. The CDR3, as DNA: TGTGCCAGCACGCCAGGCTCCAGCTCCTACGAGCAGTACTTC.

The chain joins TRBV19 to TRBJ1-5; no clear D gene. The germline V gene has CDR1 LNHDA and CDR2 SQIVND (reference sequence). Trimming shortened V by 5 bases and J by 9 bases, and 11 bases separated the two germline ends. The CDR3 has 12 residues. This chain's CDR3 is CASSFPQGPQHF. For the CDR3, the DNA is TGTGCCAGTAGTTTCCCCCAAGGGCCCCAGCATTTT.

This chain uses TRBV29-1 with TRBJ1-2, with no clear D. V gave up 0 bases and J gave up 8 bases, with 19 bases separating them. CDR1 SQVTM and CDR2 ANQGSEA come from the germline V gene. CDR3 length: 15 residues. The chain's CDR3 is CSVEDREAGVRGYTF. DNA of the CDR3: TGCAGCGTTGAAGATCGGGAGGCAGGCGTCAGAGGCTACACCTTC.

V is TRBV28 and J is TRBJ1-2; a possible D gene is TRBD1 (5 bases). In germline, CDR1 is MDHEN, CDR2 SYDVKM. The CDR3 totals 14 residues. The V gene lost 3 bases and the J gene lost 4 bases, with 12 bases spanning the gap. CDR3 DNA sequence: TGTGCCAGCAGTTTTCAGGCAGGGACCTATGGCTACACCTTC. Translating gives CASSFQAGTYGYTF.

The count of this clone is one. The chain links TRBV20-1 to TRBJ2-5; D is unclear. V was pared by 6 bases and J by 2 bases, with 7 bases between. The CDR3 totals 11 residues. Germline V lookup: CDR1 DFQATT, CDR2 SNEGSKA (reference sequence). CDR3 sequence reads: CSATFQETQYF. The CDR3 nucleotides read TGCAGTGCCACGTTTCAAGAGACCCAGTACTTC.

CDR3 sequence: CASSITGRQPQHF. The CDR3 bases are TGTGCCAGTAGTATAACGGGTCGCCAGCCCCAGCATTTT. V and J are TRBV19 and TRBJ1-5; D unclear. The CDR3 totals 13 residues. With 2 bases removed from V and 7 bases from J, the gap between germline ends came to 9 bases. CDR1 and CDR2 from the germline V gene are LNHDA and SQIVND (reference sequence). The whole variable domain, filled in from reference TRBV19 and TRBJ1-5, reads DGGITQSPKYLFRKEGQNVTLSCEQNLNHDAMYWYRQDPGQGLRLIYYSQIVNDFQKGDIAEGYSVSREKKESFPLTVTSAQKNPTAFYLCASSITGRQPQHFGDGTRLSIL.

The chain recombines TRBV25-1 with TRBJ1-4; D gene uncertain. The germline V gene has CDR1 MGHDK and CDR2 SYGVNS. V lost 8 bases and J lost 8, with 9 bases in between. This CDR3 is built from 11 residues. The CDR3 sequence: CASGITEKLFF. The CDR3 DNA is TGTGCCAGCGGTATAACCGAAAAACTGTTTTTT.

In its sample, this clone was seen once. The chain couples TRBV7-2 to TRBJ1-1, with 7 bases that match TRBD1. The CDR3 is made up of 15 amino acids. Germline trimming cut 1 base from V and 3 bases from J; bases unmatched to any gene: 5. The V gene's germline CDR1 is SGHTA and CDR2 FQGNSA. The CDR3 coding sequence is TGTGCCAGCAGCTTAGTATACAGGGGACACACTGAAGCTTTCTTT. Its translation is CASSLVYRGHTEAFF.

The chain has TRBV19 and TRBJ1-2, with D unresolved. Germline V lookup: CDR1 LNHDA, CDR2 SQIVND (reference sequence). Trimming stripped 1 base from V and 2 bases from J, with 8 bases between. This CDR3 contains 14 residues. CDR3: CASSIGSVNYGYTF. CDR3 DNA sequence: TGTGCCAGTAGTATAGGGTCGGTGAACTATGGCTACACCTTC. Combining the CDR3 with reference TRBV19 and TRBJ1-2 gives the whole variable domain DGGITQSPKYLFRKEGQNVTLSCEQNLNHDAMYWYRQDPGQGLRLIYYSQIVNDFQKGDIAEGYSVSREKKESFPLTVTSAQKNPTAFYLCASSIGSVNYGYTFGSGTRLTVV.

The chain is built from TRBV6-1 and TRBJ2-4; D assignment may be TRBD1 or TRBD2 (6 bases each). The CDR3 contains 14 residues. Germline V CDR1 and CDR2: MNHNS, SASEGT. Trimming took 6 bases from V and 9 from J, leaving 18 bases between them. The DNA of the CDR3 is TGTGCCAGCAGCCCGACAGGAGGGTTTGCCATTCAGTACTTC. Encoded protein: CASSPTGGFAIQYF.

The V and J genes are TRBV7-2 and TRBJ1-1; a weak D match, TRBD1 (6 bases). V lost 5 bases, J lost 6 bases, and 19 bases lay in between. This CDR3 comprises 15 residues. Looked up from germline, CDR1 is SGHTA and CDR2 is FQGNSA. In nucleotides, the CDR3 is TGTGCCAGCAGCCCAAACAGGGTCGGTATTTCTGAAGCTTTCTTT. It specifies CASSPNRVGISEAFF. Full variable domain (rest looked up from reference TRBV7-2 and TRBJ1-1): GAGVSQSPSNKVTEKGKDVELRCDPISGHTALYWYRQSLGQGLEFLIYFQGNSAPDKSGLPSDRFSAERTGGSVSTLTIQRTQQEDSAVYLCASSPNRVGISEAFFGQGTRLTVV.

This clone was seen just once. The chain is built from TRBV19 and TRBJ1-2; unclear D gene. Germline V CDR1 and CDR2: LNHDA, SQIVND (reference sequence). V shed 5 bases and J shed 4 bases, with 8 bases lying between them. The length of the CDR3 is 12 residues. The CDR3 reads CASSPRGYGYTF. The DNA for the CDR3 is TGTGCCAGTAGTCCTCGCGGCTATGGCTACACCTTC.

In DNA, the CDR3 is TGTGCCACCAGCAGAGATACCGACGGGAACTATGGCTACACCTTC. It specifies CATSRDTDGNYGYTF. The V gene is TRBV15, the J gene TRBJ1-2, with D unresolved. From germline, CDR1 is LNHNV and CDR2 YYDKDF (reference sequence). V was clipped by 0 bases and J by 2 bases, with 10 bases between them. CDR3 length: 15 amino acids.

CDR3 bases: TGTGCCAGCAGTGACTCTTCTAGCGGGGACAACACCGGGGAGCTGTTTTTT. This codes for CASSDSSSGDNTGELFF. The genes are TRBV6-4 and TRBJ2-2; 9 bases agree with TRBD2. The V and J ends lost 0 bases and 2 bases, in that order; junction bases with no gene match: 4. Germline V gene lookup returns CDR1 MRHNA and CDR2 SNTAGT. The CDR3 is 17 amino acids.

J is TRBJ1-5 and V is TRBV19, with 7 bases lining up with TRBD1. CDR3 size: 12 residues. Germline-derived CDR1 and CDR2 are LNHDA and SQIVND (reference sequence). V shed 4 bases, J shed 7 bases, and the junction held 1 base outside the gene matches. For the CDR3, the DNA is TGTGCCAGTAGTAACAGGGGCCAGCCCCAGCATTTT. As protein: CASSNRGQPQHF.

This sequence joins TRBV5-4 and TRBJ1-2, with 7 bases matching TRBD1. This CDR3 region has 12 residues. In germline, CDR1 is SGHNT, CDR2 YYREEE (reference sequence). J lost 8 bases, V lost 7 bases, and 8 bases had no gene match. CDR3 residues: CASQGEMRGYTF. The DNA of the CDR3 is TGTGCCAGCCAGGGGGAAATGCGGGGCTACACCTTC.

This rearrangement joins TRBV4-1 to TRBJ2-2; D is undetermined. This CDR3 region has 13 residues. V was trimmed by 2 bases and J by 7 bases, leaving 8 bases between them. Germline V gene lookup returns CDR1 MGHRA and CDR2 YSYEKL. CDR3 region: CASSQLIDGELFF. DNA of the CDR3: TGCGCCAGCAGCCAACTCATTGACGGGGAGCTGTTTTTT.

This chain connects TRBV27 to TRBJ1-2; D unclear. Trimming took off 3 bases at V and 4 bases at J, with 9 bases between the two ends. CDR3 length equals 13 residues. Per germline, CDR1 MNHEY and CDR2 SMNVEV (reference sequence). CDR3 DNA: TGTGCCAGCAGTTTGTCTGAGAGCTATGGCTACACCTTC. Translation: CASSLSESYGYTF.